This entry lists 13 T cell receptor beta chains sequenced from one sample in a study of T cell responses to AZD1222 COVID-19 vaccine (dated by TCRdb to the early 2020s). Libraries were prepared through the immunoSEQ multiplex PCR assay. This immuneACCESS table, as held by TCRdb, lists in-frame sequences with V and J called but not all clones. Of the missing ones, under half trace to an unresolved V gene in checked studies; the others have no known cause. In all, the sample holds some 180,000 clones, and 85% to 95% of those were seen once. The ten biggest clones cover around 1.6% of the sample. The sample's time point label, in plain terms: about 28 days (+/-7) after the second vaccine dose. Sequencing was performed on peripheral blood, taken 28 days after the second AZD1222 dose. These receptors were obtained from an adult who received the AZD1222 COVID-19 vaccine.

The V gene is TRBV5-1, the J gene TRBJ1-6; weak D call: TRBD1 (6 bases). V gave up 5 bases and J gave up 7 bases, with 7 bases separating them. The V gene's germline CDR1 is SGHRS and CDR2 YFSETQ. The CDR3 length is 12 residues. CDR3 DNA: TGCGCCAGCAGTACAGGGAATTCACCCCTCCACTTT. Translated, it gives CASSTGNSPLHF.

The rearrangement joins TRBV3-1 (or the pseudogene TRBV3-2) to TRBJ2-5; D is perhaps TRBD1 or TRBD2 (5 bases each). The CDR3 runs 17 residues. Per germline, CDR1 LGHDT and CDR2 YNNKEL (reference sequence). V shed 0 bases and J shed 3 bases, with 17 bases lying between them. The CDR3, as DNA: TGTGCCAGCAGCCAAGATAGGTCCGGGACGGTAAAAGAGACCCAGTACTTC. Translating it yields CASSQDRSGTVKETQYF.

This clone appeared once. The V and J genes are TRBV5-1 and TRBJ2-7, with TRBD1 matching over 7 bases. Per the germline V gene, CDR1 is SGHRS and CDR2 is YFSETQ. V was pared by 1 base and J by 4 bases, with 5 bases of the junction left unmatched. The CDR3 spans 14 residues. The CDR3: CASSLMGQSYEQYF. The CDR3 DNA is TGCGCCAGCAGCTTGATGGGACAGTCATACGAGCAGTACTTC.

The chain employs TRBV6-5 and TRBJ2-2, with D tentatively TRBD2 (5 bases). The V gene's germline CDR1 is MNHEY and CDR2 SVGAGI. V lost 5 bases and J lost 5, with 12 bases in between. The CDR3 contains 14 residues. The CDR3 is CASSQYGGTGELFF. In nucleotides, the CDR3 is TGTGCCAGCAGTCAGTACGGCGGGACCGGGGAGCTGTTTTTT.

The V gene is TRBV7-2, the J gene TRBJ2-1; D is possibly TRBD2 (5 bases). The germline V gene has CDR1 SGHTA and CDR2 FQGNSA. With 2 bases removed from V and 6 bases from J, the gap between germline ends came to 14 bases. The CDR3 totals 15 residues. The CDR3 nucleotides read TGTGCCAGCAGCTTACCTTCGAGGGAATTCAATGAGCAGTTCTTC. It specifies CASSLPSREFNEQFF.

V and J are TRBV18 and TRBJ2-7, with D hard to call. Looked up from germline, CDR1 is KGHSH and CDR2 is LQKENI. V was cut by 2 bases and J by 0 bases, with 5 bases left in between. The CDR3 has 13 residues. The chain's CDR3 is CASSPGVSYEQYF. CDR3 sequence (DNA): TGTGCCAGCTCACCAGGGGTCTCCTACGAGCAGTACTTC.

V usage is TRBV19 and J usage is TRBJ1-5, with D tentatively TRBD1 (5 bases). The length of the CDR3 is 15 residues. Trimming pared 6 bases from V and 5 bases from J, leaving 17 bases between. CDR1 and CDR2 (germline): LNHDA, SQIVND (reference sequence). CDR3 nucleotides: TGTGCCAGTAGCTACTGGGGGGGGATTGATCAGCCCCAGCATTTT. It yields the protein CASSYWGGIDQPQHF. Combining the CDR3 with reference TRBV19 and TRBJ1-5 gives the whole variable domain DGGITQSPKYLFRKEGQNVTLSCEQNLNHDAMYWYRQDPGQGLRLIYYSQIVNDFQKGDIAEGYSVSREKKESFPLTVTSAQKNPTAFYLCASSYWGGIDQPQHFGDGTRLSIL.

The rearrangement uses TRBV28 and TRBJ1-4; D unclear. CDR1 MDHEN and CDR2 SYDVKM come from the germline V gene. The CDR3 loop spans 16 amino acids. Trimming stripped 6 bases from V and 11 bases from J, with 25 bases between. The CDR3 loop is CASSRQRGGRSRKLFF. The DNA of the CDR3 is TGTGCCAGCAGCCGTCAGCGGGGAGGGAGGTCTCGGAAACTGTTTTTT. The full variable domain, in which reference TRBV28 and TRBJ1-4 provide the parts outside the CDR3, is DVKVTQSSRYLVKRTGEKVFLECVQDMDHENMFWYRQDPGLGLRLIYFSYDVKMKEKGDIPEGYSVSREKKERFSLILESASTNQTSMYLCASSRQRGGRSRKLFFGSGTQLSVL.

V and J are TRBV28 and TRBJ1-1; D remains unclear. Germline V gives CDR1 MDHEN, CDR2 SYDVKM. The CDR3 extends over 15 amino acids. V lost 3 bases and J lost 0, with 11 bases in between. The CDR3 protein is CASSFSGVMNTEAFF. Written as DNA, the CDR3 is TGTGCCAGCAGTTTCTCTGGGGTTATGAACACTGAAGCTTTCTTT.

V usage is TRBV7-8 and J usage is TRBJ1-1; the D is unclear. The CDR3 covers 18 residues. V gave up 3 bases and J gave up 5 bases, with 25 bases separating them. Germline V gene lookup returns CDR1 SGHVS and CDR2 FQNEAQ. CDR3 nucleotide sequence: TGTGCCAGCAGCTTCGGTAGAAGGGCTGGACGAGAAAGGACTGAAGCTTTCTTT. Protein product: CASSFGRRAGRERTEAFF.

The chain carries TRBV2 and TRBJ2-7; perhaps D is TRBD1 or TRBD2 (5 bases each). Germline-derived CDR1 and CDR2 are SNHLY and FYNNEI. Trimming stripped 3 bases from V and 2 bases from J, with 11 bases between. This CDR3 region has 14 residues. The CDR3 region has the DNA TGTGCCAGCAGTGATTGGGACGGAGCCTACGAGCAGTACTTC. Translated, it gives CASSDWDGAYEQYF.

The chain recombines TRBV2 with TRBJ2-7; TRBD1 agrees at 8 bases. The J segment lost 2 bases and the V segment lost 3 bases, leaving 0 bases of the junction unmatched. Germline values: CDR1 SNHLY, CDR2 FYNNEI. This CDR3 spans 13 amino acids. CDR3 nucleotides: TGTGCCAGCAGTGAGGACAGGGCCTACGAGCAGTACTTC. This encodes CASSEDRAYEQYF.

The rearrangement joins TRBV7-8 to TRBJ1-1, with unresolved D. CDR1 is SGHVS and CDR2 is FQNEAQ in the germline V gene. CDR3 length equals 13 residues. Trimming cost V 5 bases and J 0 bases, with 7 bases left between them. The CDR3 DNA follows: TGTGCCAGCAGCCGGGAGATGAACACTGAAGCTTTCTTT. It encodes CASSREMNTEAFF. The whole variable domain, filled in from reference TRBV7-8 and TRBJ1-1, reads GAGVSQSPRYKVAKRGQDVALRCDPISGHVSLFWYQQALGQGPEFLTYFQNEAQLDKSGLPSDRFFAERPEGSVSTLKIQRTQQEDSAVYLCASSREMNTEAFFGQGTRLTVV.